This is a list of T cell receptor beta chains from one sample in a study of graft-versus-host responses after intestinal transplantation. The antigens of these receptors remain unknown. Only in-frame clones appear in the TCRdb table, and some are missing; sequencing was by immunoSEQ multiplex PCR. The sample includes just under 85,000 clones, 85% to 95% of them seen just once. The input for sequencing was unstimulated CD8+ T cells sorted from spleen or lymph node cells, taken before transplant. These receptors originate from a human donor who was the organ donor for an intestinal transplant. Each CDR3 is given without its conserved first and last residue.

j_call	v_call	cdr3_aa
TRBJ1-6	TRBV5-5	ASSRGQGVPLH
TRBJ1-1	TRBV19	ASSPSATEAF
TRBJ2-7	TRBV5-1	ASSPPVTRPRDYEQY
TRBJ2-5	TRBV6-5	ASRRAGEETQY
TRBJ2-2	TRBV29-1	SVVGANTGELF
TRBJ1-3	TRBV13	ASSSRRYNSGNTIY
TRBJ2-1	TRBV7-2	ASSLLGHFYNEQF
TRBJ2-5	TRBV6-5	ASSYSTVWETQY
TRBJ1-6	TRBV11-2	ASSYRGGRVNSPLH
TRBJ2-2	TRBV7-9	ASSRTGGVRAGELF
TRBJ2-7	TRBV7-9	ASSPGQSYEQY
TRBJ2-7	TRBV5-1	ASSWKILADEPYEQY
TRBJ1-2	TRBV28	ASRELTGVNYGYT
TRBJ2-3	TRBV14	ASSQDTGLAGGIDTQY
TRBJ1-1	TRBV10-2	ASTQGLNTEAF
TRBJ2-7	TRBV6-5	ASSYGTGFYEQY
TRBJ2-2	TRBV6-5	ASKSLGGGNRELF
TRBJ1-1	TRBV30	AWTPNLGQGMTEAF
TRBJ2-7	TRBV4-1	ASSQDPAGYYEQY
TRBJ2-1	TRBV4-1	ASSHPDKRSGRSNEQF
TRBJ1-2	TRBV10-3	AIRRDRGAGYI
TRBJ2-5	TRBV4-1	ATGGETQY
TRBJ2-7	TRBV5-6	ASSLGRMLEQY
TRBJ1-2	TRBV6-6	ASSHPGQTSYGYT
TRBJ2-1	TRBV4-1	ASSQLGGRAHEQF
TRBJ2-1	TRBV5-5	ASTTDTSYNEQF
TRBJ1-1	TRBV6-6	ASSHRGGDTEAF
TRBJ1-2	TRBV25-1	ASSGDLELGKIYGYT
TRBJ1-2	TRBV4-1	ASSHGVNYGYT
TRBJ2-7	TRBV6-6	ASSYSPTATSYEQY
TRBJ1-2	TRBV10-2	ASRRKGQGYGYT
TRBJ2-7	TRBV11-2	ASSLLVGDSRSYEQY
TRBJ1-3	TRBV4-1	ASSQGRQVFGNTIY
TRBJ2-3	TRBV28	ASSIPGQGTDTQY
TRBJ2-3	TRBV7-6	ASSLGLAGGLTDTQY
TRBJ1-4	TRBV19	ASPGTLLGDEKLF
TRBJ2-7	TRBV28	ASRPRTLALGFEQY
TRBJ1-6	TRBV19	ASRMEGLNSPLH
TRBJ2-3	TRBV9	ASSGREDRGLFDDTQY
TRBJ1-5	TRBV19	ASSIFGLGFVGNQPQH
TRBJ2-5	TRBV9	ASSVPGDDQY
TRBJ2-5	TRBV5-4	ASSGIGDLRDTIQETQY
TRBJ1-1	TRBV9	ASSPVSEMNTEAF
TRBJ1-3	TRBV11-2	ASSLLAGEMSGNTIY
TRBJ1-1	TRBV19	ASSIARNTEAF
TRBJ1-1	TRBV27	ASSLLGLNTEAF
TRBJ2-6	TRBV7-9	ASSSSEAGAGANVLT
TRBJ2-5	TRBV5-1	ASSQLASQETQY
TRBJ2-3	TRBV5-1	ASSRRGHTDTQY